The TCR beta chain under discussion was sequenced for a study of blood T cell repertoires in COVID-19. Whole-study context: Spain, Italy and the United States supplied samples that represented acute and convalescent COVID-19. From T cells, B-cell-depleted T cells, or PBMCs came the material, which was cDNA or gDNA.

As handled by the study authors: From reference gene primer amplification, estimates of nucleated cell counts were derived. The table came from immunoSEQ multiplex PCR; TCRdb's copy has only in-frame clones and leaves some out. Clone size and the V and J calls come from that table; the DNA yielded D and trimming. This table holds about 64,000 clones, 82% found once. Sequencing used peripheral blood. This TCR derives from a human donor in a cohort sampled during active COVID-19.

CDR3 in DNA: TGCGCCAGCAGAAACAGCAGGGGGACGAACACTGAAGCTTTCTTT. This sequence encodes CASRNSRGTNTEAFF. This rearrangement joins TRBV5-1 to TRBJ1-1; TRBD1 matches 7 bases. V dropped 5 bases and J dropped 1; count of bases not matched to a gene: 8. CDR1 is SGHRS and CDR2 is YFSETQ in the germline V gene. The CDR3 has 15 residues.